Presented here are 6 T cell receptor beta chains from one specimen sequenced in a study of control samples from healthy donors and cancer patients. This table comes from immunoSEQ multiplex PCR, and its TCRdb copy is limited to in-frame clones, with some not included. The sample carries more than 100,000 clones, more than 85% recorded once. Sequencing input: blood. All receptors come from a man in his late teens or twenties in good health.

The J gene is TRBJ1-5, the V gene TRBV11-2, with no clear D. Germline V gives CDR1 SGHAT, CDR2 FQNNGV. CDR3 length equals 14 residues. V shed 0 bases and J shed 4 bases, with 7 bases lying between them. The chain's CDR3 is CASSLDSYNQPQHF. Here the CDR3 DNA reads TGTGCCAGCAGCTTAGATTCCTATAATCAGCCCCAGCATTTT.

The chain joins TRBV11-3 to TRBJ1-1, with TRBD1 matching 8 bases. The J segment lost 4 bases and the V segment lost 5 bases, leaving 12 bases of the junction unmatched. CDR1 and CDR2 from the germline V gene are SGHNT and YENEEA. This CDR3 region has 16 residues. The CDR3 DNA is TGTGCCAGCAGCGCCGAGGGTCAGGGGGCGAGCACTGAAGCTTTCTTT. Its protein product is CASSAEGQGASTEAFF. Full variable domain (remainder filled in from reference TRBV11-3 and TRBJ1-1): EAGVVQSPRYKIIEKKQPVAFWCNPISGHNTLYWYLQNLGQGPELLIRYENEEAVDDSQLPKDRFSAERLKGVDSTLKIQPAELGDSAVYLCASSAEGQGASTEAFFGQGTRLTVV.

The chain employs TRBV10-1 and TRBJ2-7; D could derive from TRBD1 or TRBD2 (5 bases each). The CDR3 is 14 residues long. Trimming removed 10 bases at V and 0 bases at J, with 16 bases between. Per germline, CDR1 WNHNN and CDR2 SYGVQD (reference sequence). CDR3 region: CATGRGRGSYEQYF. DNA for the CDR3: TGCGCCACTGGTCGGGGACGGGGCTCCTACGAGCAGTACTTC.

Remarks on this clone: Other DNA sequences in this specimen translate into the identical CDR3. CDR3 sequence: CASSRDRNTEAFF. The CDR3 coding sequence is TGTGCCAGCAGCCGGGACAGGAACACTGAAGCTTTCTTT. The chain uses TRBV6-5 and TRBJ1-1; 7 bases line up with TRBD1. CDR3 length: 13 amino acids. Trimming at V came to 6 bases and at J to 1 base, leaving 2 bases not matched to a gene. Looked up from germline, CDR1 is MNHEY and CDR2 is SVGAGI.

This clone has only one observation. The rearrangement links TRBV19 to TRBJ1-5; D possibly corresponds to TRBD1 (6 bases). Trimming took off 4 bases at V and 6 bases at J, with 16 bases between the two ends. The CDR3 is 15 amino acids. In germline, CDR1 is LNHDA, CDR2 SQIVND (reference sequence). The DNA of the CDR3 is TGTGCCAGTAGTAACATACAGGGTGTCTCTCAGCCCCAGCATTTT. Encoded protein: CASSNIQGVSQPQHF.

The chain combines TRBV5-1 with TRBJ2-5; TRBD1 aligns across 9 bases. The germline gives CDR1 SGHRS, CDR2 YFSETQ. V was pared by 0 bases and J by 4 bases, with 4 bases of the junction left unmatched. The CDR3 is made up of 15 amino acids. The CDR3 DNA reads TGCGCCAGCAGCTTGGCCGGGACAGGGCCAGAGACCCAGTACTTC. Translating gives CASSLAGTGPETQYF.